The TCR beta chain under discussion was sequenced for a study of T-cell memory formation after mild COVID-19. The study, taken as a whole, reports: Whether day 37 second-wave clones are SARS-CoV-2-specific was not confirmed.

MiXCR, run by TCRdb on the 5' RACE reads, gives a single entry per CDR3 protein. The table lists just over 350,000 distinct CDR3 sequences, around 14% of them singletons. For this clonotype: Its target is unknown.

The TCR originated in a young man who had mild COVID-19 (a few samples of this study predate the infection). Cell type and time point are not known. Sequencing was carried out using PBMCs or a T cell subset sorted from them (not recorded which).

CDR3 residues: CASSPGGHGDEQFF. The DNA for the CDR3 is TGCGCCAGCAGCCCGGGGGGGCACGGCGATGAGCAGTTCTTC. The gene calls are TRBV5-1 and TRBJ2-1, with 8 bases lining up with TRBD2. Germline loops: CDR1 SGHRS, CDR2 YFSETQ. The trim removed 4 bases at V and 8 bases at J, leaving 8 bases unmatched. This CDR3 has 14 amino acids.